Below, 7 T cell receptor beta chains from the same sample are listed, as sequenced in a study of OX40 agonist ivuxolimab in advanced cancers. Produced via immunoSEQ multiplex PCR; TCRdb's table is partial and in-frame only. The sample comprises 20,000 to 25,000 clones, approximately 80% of which are singletons, and roughly a quarter rests with the top ten. The input for sequencing was CD4+ or CD8+ T cells sorted from blood, taken in a trial of the OX40 agonist ivuxolimab. These TCRs come from an adult with an advanced solid tumor such as melanoma, head and neck, liver or kidney cancer.

V gene TRBV19 combines with J gene TRBJ1-5; D uncertain. Germline-derived CDR1 and CDR2 are LNHDA and SQIVND (reference sequence). The V end was cut by 7 bases, the J end by 6 bases, with 25 bases between. The CDR3 has 17 amino acids. The CDR3 loop reads CASMPTGSKGYSQPQHF. For the CDR3, the DNA is TGTGCCAGTATGCCGACCGGGTCGAAAGGGTATAGTCAGCCCCAGCATTTT.

This clone was observed a few times. The CDR3 sequence is CASVSGSQPQHF. CDR3 DNA: TGTGCCAGTGTGTCGGGGAGTCAGCCCCAGCATTTT. The rearrangement joins TRBV19 to TRBJ1-5; D gene uncertain. CDR3 size: 12 residues. Trimming removed 8 bases at V and 6 bases at J, with 11 bases between. The germline CDR1 and CDR2 sequences are LNHDA and SQIVND (reference sequence).

The rearrangement joins TRBV6-5 to TRBJ1-5; the D is unclear. Germline V gene data show CDR1 as MNHEY and CDR2 as SVGAGI. Trimming shortened V by 2 bases and J by 0 bases, and 8 bases separated the two germline ends. There are 15 residues in the CDR3. In nucleotides, the CDR3 is TGTGCCAGCAGTTACCGGCAGGATAGCAATCAGCCCCAGCATTTT. Its translation is CASSYRQDSNQPQHF.

This clone was recorded a few times. The genes are TRBV13 and TRBJ2-4; TRBD1 matches 8 bases. J was trimmed by 7 bases and V by 0 bases; bases with no gene match: 2. Germline CDR1 PRHDT, CDR2 FYEKMQ (reference sequence). The CDR3 totals 14 residues. The CDR3 loop is CASSLGDRVNIQYF. CDR3 coding DNA: TGTGCCAGCAGCTTAGGGGACAGGGTTAACATTCAGTACTTC.

The chain recombines TRBV11-2 with TRBJ2-1; D unresolved. The germline V and J ends were trimmed by 1 base and 0 bases, with 7 bases remaining between them. This CDR3 is 15 amino acids long. CDR1 is SGHAT, CDR2 FQNNGV, per germline. CDR3 residues: CASSLVRSSYNEQFF. The CDR3 region has the DNA TGTGCCAGCAGCTTAGTTCGGAGCTCCTACAATGAGCAGTTCTTC.

The chain links TRBV7-2 to TRBJ2-7; 7 nucleotides align to TRBD1. Trimming cost V 2 bases and J 5 bases; bases outside gene matches: 9. CDR3 length: 15 amino acids. CDR1 and CDR2 (germline): SGHTA, FQGNSA. The CDR3 nucleotides are TGTGCCAGCAGCTTATGGGGATGGGGACAGAACGAGCAGTACTTC. This gives the protein CASSLWGWGQNEQYF. The variable domain in full, completed from reference TRBV7-2 and TRBJ2-7, reads GAGVSQSPSNKVTEKGKDVELRCDPISGHTALYWYRQSLGQGLEFLIYFQGNSAPDKSGLPSDRFSAERTGGSVSTLTIQRTQQEDSAVYLCASSLWGWGQNEQYFGPGTRLTVT.

V usage is TRBV5-1 and J usage is TRBJ1-6; D remains ambiguous. The germline CDR1 and CDR2 sequences are SGHRS and YFSETQ. The V gene lost 5 bases and the J gene lost 0 bases, with 12 bases spanning the gap. The CDR3 covers 16 residues. The DNA of the CDR3 is TGCGCCAGCAGTCGAGAACAGAGCTCCTATAATTCACCCCTCCACTTT. Residues: CASSREQSSYNSPLHF.